The present T cell receptor (beta chain) was sequenced within a study of blood T cell repertoires in COVID-19. Study-wide background: Specimens from acute and convalescent COVID-19 originated in the United States, Italy and Spain. PBMCs, B-cell-depleted T cells, or T cells were the source of the cDNA or gDNA that made up the material.

Recruitment covered about 25 US areas and drew participants whose ages spanned roughly 18 to 89 years. Per the authors' pipeline: Reference gene primers were amplified, and this amplification served to estimate nucleated cell counts. Some clones are missing from TCRdb's copy, which holds only in-frame ones; the method was immunoSEQ multiplex PCR. That table gives V, J and clone size, and the DNA gave D and trimming. The sample carries 150,000 or so clones, about four fifths recorded once. This CDR3 has 12 residues. Germline CDR1 is LNHDA and CDR2 is SQIVND (reference sequence). Trimming removed 6 bases at V and 5 bases at J, with 10 bases between.

The sequence came from a woman between 50 and 59 years old in a cohort exposed to, infected with or recovered from COVID-19 (not recorded which). The chain employs TRBV19 and TRBJ1-2, with D hard to call. Sequences were obtained from PBMCs or T cells enriched from blood (not recorded which). The CDR3 reads CASSPGIYGYTF. The CDR3 nucleotides are TGTGCCAGTAGCCCGGGAATTTATGGCTACACCTTC.